The entry below describes one TCR beta chain. Its specificity is not known. CDR3 length equals 14 residues. V was trimmed by 3 bases and J by 4 bases, leaving 11 bases between them. Germline V CDR1 and CDR2: SGHKS, YYEKEE (reference sequence). The data were taken from a study of T cell repertoires in cytomegalovirus infection. The overall study: Both CMV infection and a matching HLA type were indicated by public TCR beta signatures. General observations from the study: The cumulative frequency of public TCR beta families distinguished individuals who carried CMV together with the relevant HLA. Predominance within the ex vivo response was attributable to HLA-C-restricted CMV-specific TCR beta clonotypes.

Via MiXCR, TCRdb re-called the reads, giving one row per CDR3 protein. The sample holds about 770,000 distinct CDR3 sequences, 29% seen once. The V gene is TRBV5-5, the J gene TRBJ2-1; no reliable D call. This TCR was sampled from a human donor in good health (CMV status not recorded). Some clones in this sample may be carry-over from other donors' samples. This specimen consisted of cultured CD8+ T cells from PBMCs, obtained from culture after CMV antigen stimulation. The CDR3, as DNA: TGTGCCAGCAGCTCAACGACGAATTACAATGAGCAGTTCTTC. The encoded protein is CASSSTTNYNEQFF.